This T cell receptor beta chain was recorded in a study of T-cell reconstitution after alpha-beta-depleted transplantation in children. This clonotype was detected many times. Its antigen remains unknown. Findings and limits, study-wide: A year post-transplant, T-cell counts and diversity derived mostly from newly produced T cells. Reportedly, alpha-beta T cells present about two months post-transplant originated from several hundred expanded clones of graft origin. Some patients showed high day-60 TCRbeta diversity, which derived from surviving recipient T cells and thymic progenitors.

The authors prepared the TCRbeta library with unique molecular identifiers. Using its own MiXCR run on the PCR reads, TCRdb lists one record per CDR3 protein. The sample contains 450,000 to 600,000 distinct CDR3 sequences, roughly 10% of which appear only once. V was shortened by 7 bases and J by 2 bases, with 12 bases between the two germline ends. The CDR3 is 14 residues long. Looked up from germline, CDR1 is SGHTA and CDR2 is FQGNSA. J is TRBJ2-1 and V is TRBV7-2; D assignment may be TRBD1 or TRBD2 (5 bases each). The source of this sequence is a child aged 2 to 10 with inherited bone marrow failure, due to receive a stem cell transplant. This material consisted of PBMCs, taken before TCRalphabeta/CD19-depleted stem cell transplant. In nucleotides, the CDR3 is TGTGCCAGCACACCGGGACGTACCTACAATGAGCAGTTCTTC. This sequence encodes CASTPGRTYNEQFF.